A selection of T cell receptor beta chains follows, all from one sample in a study of cytomegalovirus exposure and HLA in healthy donors. Clones were sequenced by immunoSEQ multiplex PCR, and TCRdb holds only the in-frame ones, with some missing. There are approximately 160,000 clones in the sample; 77% occur only once, and 1.6% lies in the top ten. Sequencing input: PBMCs. These receptor sequences come from a young woman in good health and CMV-seronegative. Each CDR3 is given with its conserved first and last residue. D genes are given only for firm matches. Only some rows state a clone size, as once, few, many or a class for expanded clones.

D gene: TRBD2
J gene: TRBJ2-1
clone size: .
V gene: TRBV4-1
CDR3 protein: CASSQQSGGSTGYNEQFF
CDR3 DNA: TGCGCCAGCAGCCAACAAAGCGGCGGGAGCACCGGGTACAATGAGCAGTTCTTC

D gene: .
J gene: TRBJ1-2
clone size: .
V gene: TRBV6-6
CDR3 protein: CASRISGDYGYTF
CDR3 DNA: TGTGCCAGCAGAATATCGGGGGACTATGGCTACACCTTC

D gene: TRBD1
J gene: TRBJ2-7
clone size: .
V gene: TRBV5-1
CDR3 protein: CASSPRGQSGVYEQYF
CDR3 DNA: TGCGCCAGCAGCCCCCGGGGACAGTCGGGCGTCTACGAGCAGTACTTC

D gene: .
J gene: TRBJ2-3
clone size: few
V gene: TRBV4-1
CDR3 protein: CASNLGGSSTDTQYF
CDR3 DNA: TGCGCCAGCAATTTAGGAGGATCTAGCACAGATACGCAGTATTTT

D gene: TRBD1
J gene: TRBJ2-2
clone size: .
V gene: TRBV7-9
CDR3 protein: CASSARQGNTGELFF
CDR3 DNA: TGTGCCAGCAGCGCCCGACAGGGGAACACCGGGGAGCTGTTTTTT

D gene: .
J gene: TRBJ2-7
clone size: .
V gene: TRBV5-1
CDR3 protein: CASSLGRDEQYF
CDR3 DNA: TGCGCCAGCAGCTTGGGCAGGGACGAGCAGTACTTC

D gene: .
J gene: TRBJ2-5
clone size: .
V gene: TRBV4-3
CDR3 protein: CASSQDRASAETQYF
CDR3 DNA: TGCGCCAGCAGCCAAGATAGAGCTAGCGCAGAGACCCAGTACTTC

D gene: .
J gene: TRBJ2-6
clone size: .
V gene: TRBV19
CDR3 protein: CASKEGSGANVLTF
CDR3 DNA: TGTGCCAGTAAAGAGGGCTCTGGGGCCAACGTCCTGACTTTC

D gene: .
J gene: TRBJ2-3
clone size: .
V gene: TRBV5-6
CDR3 protein: CASSLWEITDTQYF
CDR3 DNA: TGTGCCAGCAGCCTGTGGGAGATCACAGATACGCAGTATTTT

D gene: .
J gene: TRBJ2-5
clone size: few
V gene: TRBV19
CDR3 protein: CASSIDSEETQYF
CDR3 DNA: TGTGCCAGTAGTATTGACAGCGAAGAGACCCAGTACTTC

D gene: .
J gene: TRBJ2-7
clone size: .
V gene: TRBV7-9
CDR3 protein: CASTLGTQAYEQYF
CDR3 DNA: TGTGCCAGCACCCTCGGGACACAAGCCTACGAGCAGTACTTC

D gene: TRBD1
J gene: TRBJ2-7
clone size: .
V gene: TRBV6-5
CDR3 protein: CASSGQGDTLYEQYF
CDR3 DNA: TGTGCCAGCAGCGGACAGGGGGACACACTCTACGAGCAGTACTTC

D gene: TRBD2
J gene: TRBJ2-7
clone size: .
V gene: TRBV19
CDR3 protein: CASSIGLTSGNSYEQYF
CDR3 DNA: TGTGCCAGTAGTATTGGACTGACTAGCGGGAATTCCTACGAGCAGTACTTC

D gene: TRBD1
J gene: TRBJ2-7
clone size: .
V gene: TRBV7-2
CDR3 protein: CASSLRRGTGRYEQYF
CDR3 DNA: TGTGCCAGCAGCTTACGCCGGGGGACAGGGCGCTACGAGCAGTACTTC

D gene: .
J gene: TRBJ1-1
clone size: .
V gene: TRBV6-5
CDR3 protein: CASSPPGGPEAFF
CDR3 DNA: TGTGCCAGCAGCCCCCCAGGAGGCCCTGAAGCTTTCTTT

D gene: TRBD2
J gene: TRBJ2-3
clone size: .
V gene: TRBV30
CDR3 protein: CACSKRGGGDTQYF
CDR3 DNA: TGTGCCTGCAGTAAACGGGGGGGCGGAGATACGCAGTATTTT

D gene: .
J gene: TRBJ2-3
clone size: .
V gene: TRBV29-1
CDR3 protein: CSVERGLGGTDTQYF
CDR3 DNA: TGCAGCGTTGAACGTGGCCTCGGCGGGACAGATACGCAGTATTTT

D gene: .
J gene: TRBJ1-1
clone size: .
V gene: TRBV25-1
CDR3 protein: CASSAGGGIEAFF
CDR3 DNA: TGTGCCAGCAGTGCTGGAGGTGGTATTGAAGCTTTCTTT

D gene: TRBD1
J gene: TRBJ1-2
clone size: .
V gene: TRBV29-1
CDR3 protein: CSVEEGQGILFGYTF
CDR3 DNA: TGCAGCGTTGAAGAGGGACAGGGAATATTATTTGGCTACACCTTC

D gene: .
J gene: TRBJ1-2
clone size: .
V gene: TRBV14
CDR3 protein: CASSQVSGYNYGYTF
CDR3 DNA: TGTGCCAGCAGCCAAGTTTCAGGATATAACTATGGCTACACCTTC

D gene: TRBD1
J gene: TRBJ1-3
clone size: .
V gene: TRBV28
CDR3 protein: CATLRPGQGSGNTIYF
CDR3 DNA: TGTGCCACCCTCCGCCCGGGACAGGGCTCTGGAAACACCATATATTTT

D gene: TRBD2
J gene: TRBJ2-1
clone size: .
V gene: TRBV5-4
CDR3 protein: CASSTGLAVYNEQFF
CDR3 DNA: TGTGCCAGCAGCACCGGACTAGCGGTGTACAATGAGCAGTTCTTC

D gene: .
J gene: TRBJ2-7
clone size: .
V gene: TRBV6-5
CDR3 protein: CASSTQSGDTYEQYF
CDR3 DNA: TGTGCCAGCAGTACTCAGTCAGGGGATACCTACGAGCAGTACTTC

D gene: TRBD1
J gene: TRBJ2-7
clone size: .
V gene: TRBV6-5
CDR3 protein: CASSLIGQAIYEQYF
CDR3 DNA: TGTGCCAGCAGTTTGATCGGACAGGCAATCTACGAGCAGTACTTC

D gene: TRBD2
J gene: TRBJ2-7
clone size: .
V gene: TRBV4-2
CDR3 protein: CASSPSSGGRSYEQYF
CDR3 DNA: TGTGCCAGCAGCCCTTCTAGCGGGGGGCGTTCCTACGAGCAGTACTTC

D gene: TRBD2
J gene: TRBJ2-3
clone size: .
V gene: TRBV11-2
CDR3 protein: CASSLMTSGGSTDTQYF
CDR3 DNA: TGTGCCAGCAGCTTAATGACTAGCGGGGGGTCCACAGATACGCAGTATTTT

D gene: TRBD1
J gene: TRBJ2-5
clone size: .
V gene: TRBV7-3
CDR3 protein: CASSPDRGNTQYF
CDR3 DNA: TGTGCCAGCAGCCCAGACAGGGGCAATACCCAGTACTTC

D gene: TRBD1
J gene: TRBJ1-4
clone size: .
V gene: TRBV5-1
CDR3 protein: CASSTDRGSSNEKLFF
CDR3 DNA: TGCGCCAGCAGCACCGACAGGGGGTCGTCTAATGAAAAACTGTTTTTT

D gene: TRBD1
J gene: TRBJ1-2
clone size: .
V gene: TRBV6-8
CDR3 protein: CASSFGTGQGYTF
CDR3 DNA: TGTGCCAGCAGTTTCGGGACAGGGCAAGGCTACACCTTC

D gene: TRBD2
J gene: TRBJ2-3
clone size: .
V gene: TRBV4-3
CDR3 protein: CASSQDPTSGASTDTQYF
CDR3 DNA: TGCGCCAGCAGCCAAGACCCCACTAGCGGTGCTAGCACAGATACGCAGTATTTT

D gene: TRBD1
J gene: TRBJ1-2
clone size: .
V gene: TRBV11-1
CDR3 protein: CASSFDRGRGNYGYTF
CDR3 DNA: TGTGCCAGCAGCTTCGACAGGGGGCGCGGTAACTATGGCTACACCTTC

D gene: .
J gene: TRBJ1-5
clone size: .
V gene: TRBV5-6
CDR3 protein: CASSRLAQGNQPQHF
CDR3 DNA: TGTGCCAGCAGCCGGTTGGCACAGGGCAATCAGCCCCAGCATTTT

D gene: .
J gene: TRBJ2-7
clone size: .
V gene: TRBV29-1
CDR3 protein: CSVRQGIKDYEQYF
CDR3 DNA: TGCAGCGTTCGGCAGGGAATAAAAGACTACGAGCAGTACTTC

D gene: .
J gene: TRBJ1-5
clone size: .
V gene: TRBV27
CDR3 protein: CASSPVEGLGNQPQHF
CDR3 DNA: TGTGCCAGCAGTCCCGTGGAGGGACTCGGCAATCAGCCCCAGCATTTT

D gene: .
J gene: TRBJ1-3
clone size: once
V gene: TRBV13
CDR3 protein: CASSLSSGSGNTIYF
CDR3 DNA: TGTGCCAGCAGCTTGAGTTCGGGCTCTGGAAACACCATATATTTT

D gene: .
J gene: TRBJ2-3
clone size: .
V gene: TRBV29-1
CDR3 protein: CSVAPTGNTDTQYF
CDR3 DNA: TGCAGCGTTGCCCCGACAGGTAACACAGATACGCAGTATTTT

D gene: TRBD1
J gene: TRBJ1-1
clone size: .
V gene: TRBV6-1
CDR3 protein: CASPGQGLTEAFF
CDR3 DNA: TGTGCCAGTCCGGGACAGGGGTTGACTGAAGCTTTCTTT

D gene: .
J gene: TRBJ2-7
clone size: .
V gene: TRBV18
CDR3 protein: CASSRQGSAFFEQYF
CDR3 DNA: TGTGCCAGCTCACGGCAGGGAAGCGCCTTCTTCGAGCAGTACTTC

D gene: TRBD1
J gene: TRBJ1-2
clone size: .
V gene: TRBV5-4
CDR3 protein: CASRRDSLYGYTF
CDR3 DNA: TGTGCCAGCAGAAGGGACAGTCTCTATGGCTACACCTTC

D gene: TRBD2
J gene: TRBJ2-7
clone size: .
V gene: TRBV4-1
CDR3 protein: CASSQEKRGRASREQYF
CDR3 DNA: TGCGCCAGCAGCCAAGAAAAGCGCGGGAGGGCCTCTCGCGAGCAGTACTTC

D gene: .
J gene: TRBJ1-2
clone size: .
V gene: TRBV18
CDR3 protein: CASSPITRSSNYGYTF
CDR3 DNA: TGTGCCAGCTCACCAATTACTAGGAGCTCTAACTATGGCTACACCTTC

D gene: TRBD1
J gene: TRBJ2-7
clone size: .
V gene: TRBV5-1
CDR3 protein: CASSSTGTGTTLSLGQYF
CDR3 DNA: TGCGCCAGCAGCTCTACCGGGACAGGGACTACCCTCTCTCTGGGGCAGTACTTC

D gene: TRBD1
J gene: TRBJ1-2
clone size: .
V gene: TRBV2
CDR3 protein: CASKSGGLGYTF
CDR3 DNA: TGTGCCAGCAAATCAGGGGGCCTTGGCTACACCTTC

D gene: TRBD2
J gene: TRBJ2-3
clone size: .
V gene: TRBV7-9
CDR3 protein: CASSWTSGDVDTQYF
CDR3 DNA: TGTGCCAGCAGCTGGACTAGCGGGGACGTAGATACGCAGTATTTT

D gene: TRBD1
J gene: TRBJ2-2
clone size: .
V gene: TRBV5-1
CDR3 protein: CASSLWDSTGELFF
CDR3 DNA: TGCGCCAGCAGCTTGTGGGACAGCACCGGGGAGCTGTTTTTT

D gene: .
J gene: TRBJ1-2
clone size: .
V gene: TRBV30
CDR3 protein: CAWSLLEHYGYTF
CDR3 DNA: TGTGCCTGGAGTTTGCTCGAGCACTATGGCTACACCTTC

D gene: TRBD1
J gene: TRBJ2-7
clone size: few
V gene: TRBV5-1
CDR3 protein: CASSLGTGGSSYEQYF
CDR3 DNA: TGCGCCAGCAGCTTGGGAACAGGGGGCAGCTCCTACGAGCAGTACTTC

D gene: TRBD1
J gene: TRBJ1-2
clone size: .
V gene: TRBV19
CDR3 protein: CASSTRQGTHYGYTF
CDR3 DNA: TGTGCCAGTAGTACCCGACAGGGAACTCACTATGGCTACACCTTC